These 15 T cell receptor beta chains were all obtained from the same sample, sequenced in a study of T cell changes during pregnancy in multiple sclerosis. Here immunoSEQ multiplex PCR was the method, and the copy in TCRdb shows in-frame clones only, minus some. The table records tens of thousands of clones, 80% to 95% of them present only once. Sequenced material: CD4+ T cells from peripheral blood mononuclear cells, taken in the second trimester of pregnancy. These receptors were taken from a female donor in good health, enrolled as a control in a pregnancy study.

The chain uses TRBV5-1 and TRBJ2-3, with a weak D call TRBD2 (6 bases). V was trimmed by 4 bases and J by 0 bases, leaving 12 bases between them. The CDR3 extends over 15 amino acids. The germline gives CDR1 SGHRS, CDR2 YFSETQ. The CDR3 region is CASSRNAGSTDTQYF. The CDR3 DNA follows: TGCGCCAGCAGCCGGAACGCGGGGAGCACAGATACGCAGTATTTT.

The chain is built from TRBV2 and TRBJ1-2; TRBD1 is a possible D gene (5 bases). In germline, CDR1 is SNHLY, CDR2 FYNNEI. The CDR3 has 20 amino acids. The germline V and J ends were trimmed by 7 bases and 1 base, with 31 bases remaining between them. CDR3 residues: CASTMDPGDSQTGFNYGYTF. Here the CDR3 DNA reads TGTGCCAGCACTATGGATCCGGGGGACTCACAAACGGGGTTTAACTATGGCTACACCTTC.

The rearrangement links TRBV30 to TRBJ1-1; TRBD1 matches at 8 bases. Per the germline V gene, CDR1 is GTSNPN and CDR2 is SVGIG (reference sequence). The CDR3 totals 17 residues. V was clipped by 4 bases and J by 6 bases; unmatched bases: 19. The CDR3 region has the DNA TGTGCCTGGACCCTAACAGGGGGGGTACGGATTTGGGCTGAAGCTTTCTTT. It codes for CAWTLTGGVRIWAEAFF.

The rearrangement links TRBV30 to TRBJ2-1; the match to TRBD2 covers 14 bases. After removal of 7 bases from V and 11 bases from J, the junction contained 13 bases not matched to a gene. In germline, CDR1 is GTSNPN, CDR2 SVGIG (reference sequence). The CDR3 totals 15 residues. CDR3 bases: TGTGCCTCTAAAACAGGACTAGCGGGAGGAAATCAGCAGTTCTTC. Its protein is CASKTGLAGGNQQFF.

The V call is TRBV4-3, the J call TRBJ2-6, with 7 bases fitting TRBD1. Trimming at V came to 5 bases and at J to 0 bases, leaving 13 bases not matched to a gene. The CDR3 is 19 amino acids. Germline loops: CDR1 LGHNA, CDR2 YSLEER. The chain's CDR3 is CASSNPTGTANSGANVLTF. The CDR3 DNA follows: TGCGCCAGCAGCAACCCTACCGGGACAGCAAACTCTGGGGCCAACGTCCTGACTTTC.

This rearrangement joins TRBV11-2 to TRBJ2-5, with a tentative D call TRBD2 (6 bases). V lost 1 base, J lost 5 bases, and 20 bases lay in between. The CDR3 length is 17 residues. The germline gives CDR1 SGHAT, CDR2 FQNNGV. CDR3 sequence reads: CASSLGAMAGSAETQYF. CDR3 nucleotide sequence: TGTGCCAGCAGCTTAGGGGCTATGGCGGGATCGGCTGAGACCCAGTACTTC.

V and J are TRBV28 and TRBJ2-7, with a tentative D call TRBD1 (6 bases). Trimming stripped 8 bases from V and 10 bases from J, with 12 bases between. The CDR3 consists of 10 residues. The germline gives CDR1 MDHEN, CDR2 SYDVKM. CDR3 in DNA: TGTGCCAGCTCCCGGACAGCCCAGTACTTC. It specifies CASSRTAQYF.

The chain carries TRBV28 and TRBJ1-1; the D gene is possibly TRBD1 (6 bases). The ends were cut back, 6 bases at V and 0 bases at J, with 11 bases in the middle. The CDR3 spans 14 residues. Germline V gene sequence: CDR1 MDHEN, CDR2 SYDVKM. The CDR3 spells CASSPGQMNTEAFF. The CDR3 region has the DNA TGTGCCAGCAGCCCGGGACAAATGAACACTGAAGCTTTCTTT.

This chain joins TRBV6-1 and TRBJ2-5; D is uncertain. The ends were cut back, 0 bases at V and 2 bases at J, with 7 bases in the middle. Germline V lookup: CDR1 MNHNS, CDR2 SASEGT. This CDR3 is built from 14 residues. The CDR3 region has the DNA TGTGCCAGCAGTGAAGCAAGCAGGCAAGAGACCCAGTACTTC. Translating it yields CASSEASRQETQYF.

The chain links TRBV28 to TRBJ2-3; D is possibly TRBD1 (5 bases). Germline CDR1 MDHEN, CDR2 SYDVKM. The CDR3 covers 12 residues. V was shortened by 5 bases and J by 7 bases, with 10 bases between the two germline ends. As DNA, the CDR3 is TGTGCCAGCAGTGCACCAGGGAATACGCAGTATTTT. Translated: CASSAPGNTQYF.

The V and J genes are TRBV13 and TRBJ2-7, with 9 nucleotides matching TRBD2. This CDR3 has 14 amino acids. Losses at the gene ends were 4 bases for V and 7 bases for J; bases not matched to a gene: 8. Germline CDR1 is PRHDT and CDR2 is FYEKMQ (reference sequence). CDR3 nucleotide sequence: TGTGCCAGCAGCTGGGGAAGCGGGAGGAGGGAGCAGTACTTC. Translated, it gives CASSWGSGRREQYF.

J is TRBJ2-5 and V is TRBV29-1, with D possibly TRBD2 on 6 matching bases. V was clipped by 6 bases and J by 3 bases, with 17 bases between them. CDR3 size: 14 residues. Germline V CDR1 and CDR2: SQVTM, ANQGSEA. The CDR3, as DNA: TGCAGCGTAGCTTATAGCGGATTAGAAGAGACCCAGTACTTC. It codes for CSVAYSGLEETQYF.

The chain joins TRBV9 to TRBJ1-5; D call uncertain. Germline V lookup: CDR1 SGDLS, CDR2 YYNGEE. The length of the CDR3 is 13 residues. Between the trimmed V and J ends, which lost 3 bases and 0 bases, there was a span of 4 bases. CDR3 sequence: CASSEHSNQPQHF. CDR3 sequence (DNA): TGTGCCAGCAGCGAGCATAGCAATCAGCCCCAGCATTTT.

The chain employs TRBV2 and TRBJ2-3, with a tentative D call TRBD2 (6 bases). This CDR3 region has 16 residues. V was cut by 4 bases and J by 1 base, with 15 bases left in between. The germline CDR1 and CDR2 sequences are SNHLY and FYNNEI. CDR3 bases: TGTGCCAGCAGTGTGGGAGGAAACCGGGGCACAGATACGCAGTATTTT. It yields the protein CASSVGGNRGTDTQYF.

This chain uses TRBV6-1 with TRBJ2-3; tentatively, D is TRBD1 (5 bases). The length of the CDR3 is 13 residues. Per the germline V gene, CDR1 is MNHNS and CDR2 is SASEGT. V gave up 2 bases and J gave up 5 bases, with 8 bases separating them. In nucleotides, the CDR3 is TGTGCCAGCAGTGAAAGGGGAAGAGATACGCAGTATTTT. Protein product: CASSERGRDTQYF.